The present entry profiles one T cell receptor beta chain with its context. The antigen is not known. The data stem from a study of T cell responses to AZD1222 COVID-19 vaccine. Whole-study results and caveats: Across the whole spike, CD4 TCRs peaked at regions 160-218 and 743-854.

Repertoires were generated with immunoSEQ multiplex PCR, while TCRdb's copy carries only in-frame clones and drops some. The profile covers around 160,000 clones, with roughly 88% appearing a single time and approximately 15% taken by the ten largest. Germline lookup yields CDR1 LGHNT and CDR2 FRNRAP. Trimming left V 6 bases short and J 3 bases short, with 8 bases between. CDR3 length: 12 amino acids. The clonotype was recovered from an adult in good health. J is TRBJ2-5 and V is TRBV12-5; maybe TRBD1 (5 bases). The sample here was peripheral blood, taken on day 0 of AZD1222 vaccination. The DNA of the CDR3 is TGTGCTAGTGGGACAGTGGAAGAGACCCAGTACTTC. Translation: CASGTVEETQYF.